This paragraph covers one TCR beta chain sequence. What it binds is unknown. The data originate from a study of post-analysis software for immune sequencing data. Study-level findings and limits: Roughly 5 TRBV segments, including TRBV5-6, TRBV5-1 and TRBV20-1, were more frequent in patients than controls. Samples from a shared batch, those prepared together, strongly co-clustered by F measure. A significant reduction in normalized Chao1 diversity was observed in multiple sclerosis patients versus controls.

The length of the CDR3 is 15 residues. The V gene lost 1 base and the J gene lost 2 bases, with 15 bases spanning the gap. Germline V CDR1 and CDR2: DFQATT, SNEGSKA (reference sequence). Unique molecular identifiers were built into the TCR beta cDNA libraries. The authors obtained 540,000 or so cDNA molecules from around 1 to 9.1 million T cells. TCRdb analysed the PCR reads with MiXCR anew, one entry per CDR3 protein. Of fewer than 550,000 distinct CDR3 sequences in the sample, around 36% are singletons; the top ten hold approximately 5.4%. The rearrangement links TRBV20-1 to TRBJ2-7, with D perhaps matching TRBD1 or TRBD2 (5 bases each). This TCR was sampled from a girl under 18 with multiple sclerosis. The sample taken for sequencing was blood. The CDR3 here is CSARVGQRGAYEQYF. The CDR3 DNA reads TGCAGTGCTAGAGTCGGACAACGAGGGGCCTACGAGCAGTACTTC.